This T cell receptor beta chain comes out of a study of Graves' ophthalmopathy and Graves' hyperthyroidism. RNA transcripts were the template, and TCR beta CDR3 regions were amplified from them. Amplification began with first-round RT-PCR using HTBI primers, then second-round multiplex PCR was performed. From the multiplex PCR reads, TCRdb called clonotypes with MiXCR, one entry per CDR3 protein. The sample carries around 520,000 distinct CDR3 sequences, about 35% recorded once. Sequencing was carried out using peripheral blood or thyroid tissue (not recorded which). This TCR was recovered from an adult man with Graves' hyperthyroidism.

The CDR3 spells CASSLGGWAGLKLAKNIQYF. CDR3 nucleotides: TGTGCCAGCAGTCTAGGGGGGTGGGCAGGACTCAAACTAGCCAAAAACATTCAGTACTTC. This chain joins TRBV7-8 and TRBJ2-4; D is possibly TRBD1 or TRBD2 (6 bases each). Deletions cut 6 bases from V and 0 bases from J, with 27 bases between. Germline V gene lookup returns CDR1 SGHVS and CDR2 FQNEAQ. The CDR3 consists of 20 residues. The full variable domain, its missing parts supplied by reference TRBV7-8 and TRBJ2-4, is GAGVSQSPRYKVAKRGQDVALRCDPISGHVSLFWYQQALGQGPEFLTYFQNEAQLDKSGLPSDRFFAERPEGSVSTLKIQRTQQEDSAVYLCASSLGGWAGLKLAKNIQYFGAGTRLSVL.